This TCR beta chain is from a study of T cells after posttransplantation cyclophosphamide. Study-level findings and limits: Donor-recipient repertoire similarity was low at 1-2 months, rising over year one. Tissue-infiltrating T cells from skin or gut overlapped little with blood T cells. After PTCy, TRB diversity resembled that of CNI/methotrexate controls.

Data came from immunoSEQ multiplex PCR; TCRdb stores just in-frame clones and leaves some out. The table lists about 4,800 clones, roughly 72% of them singletons. The CDR3 consists of 14 residues. CDR1 is MNHNY, CDR2 SVGAGI, per germline (reference sequence). With V trimmed by 6 bases and J by 4 bases, 7 bases remained unmatched. A marrow graft followed busulfan-fludarabine conditioning, with cyclophosphamide on days +3 and +4. Turning to this clone: Its antigen is as yet unknown.

This receptor was obtained from a male patient aged 60 to 75 who received an allogeneic stem cell transplant from an unrelated donor, was CMV-positive, and had acute GVHD only. Some T cells may be provided by the graft donor. The sequencing used PBMCs, collected 362 days after allogeneic stem cell transplant with posttransplant cyclophosphamide. The gene calls are TRBV6-6 and TRBJ2-5, with 8 positions matching TRBD2. CDR3: CASSAREGGETQYF. The CDR3 DNA follows: TGTGCCAGCAGCGCCCGGGAGGGCGGAGAGACCCAGTACTTC.